This T cell receptor (beta chain) was obtained from a study of T cell changes during pregnancy in multiple sclerosis. TCRdb keeps only in-frame clones here, not all; method: immunoSEQ multiplex PCR. The table lists some 71,000 clones, roughly 91% of them singletons, with more than 1.3% in the top ten. This CDR3 region has 17 residues. Between the trimmed V and J ends, which lost 1 base and 6 bases, there was a span of 18 bases. Germline CDR1 reads SGHVS; CDR2 reads FNYEAQ. The rearrangement joins TRBV7-6 to TRBJ2-2, with D possibly TRBD1 on 6 matching bases. The sequence came from a female donor with multiple sclerosis, enrolled in a pregnancy study. The material was peripheral blood, obtained in the third trimester of pregnancy. CDR3 residues: CASSLGPLNRDAGELFF. In nucleotides, the CDR3 is TGTGCCAGCAGCTTAGGGCCCCTGAACAGGGACGCCGGGGAGCTGTTTTTT.